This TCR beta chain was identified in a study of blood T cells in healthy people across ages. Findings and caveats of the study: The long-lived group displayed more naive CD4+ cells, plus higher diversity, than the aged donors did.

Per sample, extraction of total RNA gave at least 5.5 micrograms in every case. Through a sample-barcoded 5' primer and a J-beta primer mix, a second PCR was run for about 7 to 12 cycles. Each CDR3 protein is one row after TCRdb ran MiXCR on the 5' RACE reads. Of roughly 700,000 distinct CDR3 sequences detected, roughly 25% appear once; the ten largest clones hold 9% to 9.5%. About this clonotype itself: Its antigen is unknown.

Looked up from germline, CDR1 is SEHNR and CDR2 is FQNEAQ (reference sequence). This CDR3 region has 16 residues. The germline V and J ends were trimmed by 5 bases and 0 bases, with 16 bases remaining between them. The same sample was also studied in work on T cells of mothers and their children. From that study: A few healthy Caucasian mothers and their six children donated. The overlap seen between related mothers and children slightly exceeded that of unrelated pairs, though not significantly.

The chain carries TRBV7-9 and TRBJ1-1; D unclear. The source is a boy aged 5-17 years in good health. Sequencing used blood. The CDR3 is CASSLSASGMNTEAFF. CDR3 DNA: TGTGCCAGCAGCCTATCGGCTAGCGGAATGAACACTGAAGCTTTCTTT.